The sequence of this T cell receptor beta chain was determined in a study of esophageal squamous cell carcinoma under preoperative chemotherapy (dated by TCRdb to about 2018). Study-level background: In the study, TCR repertoires were profiled in both peripheral blood T cells and tumor-infiltrating lymphocytes. The study assessed how paclitaxel-nedaplatin chemotherapy affected T-cell receptor repertoires in patients with esophageal squamous cell carcinoma. Four or five patients with primary esophageal squamous cell carcinoma made up the cohort. Repertoires from samples taken before paclitaxel-nedaplatin therapy were compared with repertoires from samples taken after paclitaxel-nedaplatin therapy.

As encoded in the germline V gene, CDR1 is SGHVS while CDR2 is FQNEAQ. From the cysteine through the phenylalanine, the CDR3 covers 16 amino acids. Kept here is only the CDR3 DNA, which spans 48 bases and is read in frame from base 1. Ends trimmed: V by 5 bases, J by 7 bases; bases unmatched to a gene: 13. This clonotype is medium-sized (0.01 to 0.1%) in its sample. Its binding antigen is unknown. No clone much larger than this one lies a single base away; base qualities are absent. This sample's time point label indicates: after preoperative PTX-NDP chemotherapy. Patients received paclitaxel-nedaplatin as preoperative chemotherapy before surgery. The protocol used for the library was PCR. The sequencing machine was a HiSeq X Ten. High-throughput sequencing was used to characterize the TCR repertoires. TCRdb trimmed the raw reads at Q25, called clones with MiXCR and kept productive beta chains. Each record represents a unique CDR3 protein, reported with the most common genes and DNA among its rows. This sample lists 32,000 or so distinct CDR3 sequences; 40% to 60% were detected once. 20% to 25% of the sample is in the top ten clones.

On the study overall, not on this receptor specifically: Paclitaxel-nedaplatin therapy caused immediate and substantial changes in clonotype frequency, and abundant clones were more likely to contract than to amplify. Rather than arising solely from local clonal changes, post-treatment tumor-infiltrating lymphocytes appeared to come partly from peripheral T cells that migrated into the tumor. The cohort was small, with only a handful of patients with esophageal squamous cell carcinoma analyzed. After chemotherapy, peripheral T cells showed a significant rise in TCR diversity, whereas tumor-infiltrating lymphocytes did not.

This chain joins TRBV7-8 to TRBJ2-1, and TRBD2 aligns with 8 junction nucleotides. The material was obtained from a patient given preoperative chemotherapy. This clonotype originated in a human donor with esophageal squamous cell carcinoma. The donor label of this sample is uncertain. The CDR3 protein sequence reads: CASSAIFARGVNEQFF. The nucleotides are TGTGCCAGCAGCGCCATATTTGCGCGGGGGGTGAATGAGCAGTTCTTC. Full variable domain (CDR3 extended with the reference TRBV7-8 and TRBJ2-1 proteins): GAGVSQSPRYKVAKRGQDVALRCDPISGHVSLFWYQQALGQGPEFLTYFQNEAQLDKSGLPSDRFFAERPEGSVSTLKIQRTQQEDSAVYLCASSAIFARGVNEQFFGPGTRLTVL.